This is a list of T cell receptor beta chains from one sample in a study of T cells in Graves' hyperthyroidism and ophthalmopathy. TCRdb independently ran MiXCR on the multiplex PCR reads; one entry per CDR3 protein. This repertoire shows 450,000 to 700,000 distinct CDR3 sequences, more than 45% found once; its top ten account for about 20%. Sequencing was carried out using peripheral blood or thyroid tissue (not recorded which). These receptors were obtained from an adult woman with Graves' disease, either hyperthyroidism or ophthalmopathy (not recorded which). CDR3s include the opening cysteine and the closing phenylalanine or tryptophan. The D gene is left open where the match is weak. Rows give clone size only sometimes, using once, few, many, or a class for an expanded clone.

-,TRBV2,TRBJ2-1,-,CASSVGLYNEQFF,TGTGCCAGCAGCGTGGGACTGTACAATGAGCAGTTCTTC
few,TRBV2,TRBJ1-1,-,CASSDLGAVNTEAFF,TGTGCCAGCAGTGACCTAGGGGCAGTGAACACTGAAGCTTTCTTT
-,TRBV15,TRBJ2-7,-,CATSREALGGYEQYF,TGTGCCACCAGCAGAGAGGCGTTGGGGGGCTACGAGCAGTACTTC
many,TRBV6-5,TRBJ2-7,TRBD2,CASRKAGGRSYEQYF,TGTGCCAGCAGGAAAGCGGGAGGGCGGTCCTACGAGCAGTACTTC
-,TRBV10-3,TRBJ2-5,TRBD1,CAISGTGGRETQYF,TGTGCCATCAGCGGGACAGGGGGCAGGGAGACCCAGTACTTC
-,TRBV20-1,TRBJ2-7,TRBD1,CSADPGGTGSSYEQYF,TGCAGTGCTGACCCCGGGGGGACAGGGAGCTCCTACGAGCAGTACTTC
-,TRBV15,TRBJ2-7,TRBD1,CATSRDRETSGTGVYEQYF,TGTGCCACCAGCAGAGATAGAGAGACCAGCGGGACAGGGGTCTACGAGCAGTACTTC
-,TRBV7-2,TRBJ1-3,-,CASSKGGAGNTIYF,TGTGCCAGCAGCAAGGGCGGCGCTGGAAACACCATATATTTT
many,TRBV30,TRBJ1-1,-,CAWSLQTDEAFF,TGTGCCTGGAGTCTACAGACAGATGAAGCTTTCTTT
few,TRBV27,TRBJ1-4,-,CASVTDGIGEKLFF,TGTGCCAGCGTTACGGACGGGATCGGTGAAAAACTGTTTTTT
-,TRBV10-1,TRBJ2-2,TRBD2,CASSEAGVTGELFF,TGCGCCAGCAGTGAGGCGGGGGTGACCGGGGAGCTGTTTTTT
-,TRBV18,TRBJ1-5,-,CASSMQGGETQHF,TGTGCCAGCTCAATGCAGGGCGGTGAGACCCAGCATTTT